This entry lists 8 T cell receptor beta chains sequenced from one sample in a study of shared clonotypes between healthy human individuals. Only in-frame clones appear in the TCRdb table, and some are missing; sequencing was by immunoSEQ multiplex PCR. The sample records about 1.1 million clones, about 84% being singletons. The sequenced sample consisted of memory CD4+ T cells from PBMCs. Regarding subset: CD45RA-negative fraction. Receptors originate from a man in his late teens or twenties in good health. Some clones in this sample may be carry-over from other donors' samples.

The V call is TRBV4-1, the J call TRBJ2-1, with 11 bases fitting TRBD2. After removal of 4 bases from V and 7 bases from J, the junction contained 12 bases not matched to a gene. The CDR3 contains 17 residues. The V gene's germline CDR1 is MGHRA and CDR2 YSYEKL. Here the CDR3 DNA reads TGCGCCAGCAGCCGATACCTAGCGGGAGGTCTTGAAAATGAGCAGTTCTTC. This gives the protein CASSRYLAGGLENEQFF.

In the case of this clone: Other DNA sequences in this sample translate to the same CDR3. The CDR3 protein is CASSPLAGDTGELFF. CDR3 sequence (DNA): TGTGCCAGCAGCCCTCTAGCGGGAGACACCGGGGAGCTGTTTTTT. This chain uses TRBV7-9 with TRBJ2-2; 10 nucleotides align to TRBD2. The CDR3 totals 15 residues. Germline lookup yields CDR1 SEHNR and CDR2 FQNEAQ (reference sequence). The junction had 3 bases not matched to a gene; V was cut back by 5 bases and J by 3 bases.

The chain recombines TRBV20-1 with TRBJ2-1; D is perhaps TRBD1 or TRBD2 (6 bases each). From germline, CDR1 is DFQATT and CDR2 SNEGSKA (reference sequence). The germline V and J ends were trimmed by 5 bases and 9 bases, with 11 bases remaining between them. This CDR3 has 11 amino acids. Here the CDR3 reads CSALRDTEQFF. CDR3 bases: TGCAGTGCTTTGCGGGACACTGAGCAGTTCTTC.

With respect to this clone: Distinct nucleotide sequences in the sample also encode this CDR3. As DNA, the CDR3 is TGTGCCAGCAGTTTACTAGGGACAGGCAATGGGGGGACTGAAGCTTTCTTT. Translating gives CASSLLGTGNGGTEAFF. The J gene is TRBJ1-1, the V gene TRBV28; 8 nucleotides match TRBD1. This CDR3 is built from 17 residues. Per germline, CDR1 MDHEN and CDR2 SYDVKM. V trimming: 2 bases; J trimming: 5 bases; junction bases outside the gene matches: 13.

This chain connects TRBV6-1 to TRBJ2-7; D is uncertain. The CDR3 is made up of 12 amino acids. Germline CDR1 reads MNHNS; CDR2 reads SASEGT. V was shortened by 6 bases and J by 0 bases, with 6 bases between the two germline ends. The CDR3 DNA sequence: TGTGCCAGCAGGTCTTACTCCTACGAGCAGTACTTC. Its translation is CASRSYSYEQYF.

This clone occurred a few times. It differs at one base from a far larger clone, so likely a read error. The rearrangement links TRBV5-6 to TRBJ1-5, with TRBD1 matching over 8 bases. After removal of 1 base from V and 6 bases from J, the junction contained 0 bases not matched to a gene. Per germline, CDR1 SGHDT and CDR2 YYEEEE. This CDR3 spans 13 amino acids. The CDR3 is CASSLTGGQPQHF. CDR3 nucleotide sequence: TGTGCCAGCAGCTTGACAGGGGGTCAGCCCCAGCATTTT. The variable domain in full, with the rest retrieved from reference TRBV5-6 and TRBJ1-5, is DAGVTQSPTHLIKTRGQQVTLRCSPKSGHDTVSWYQQALGQGPQFIFQYYEEEERQRGNFPDRFSGHQFPNYSSELNVNALLLGDSALYLCASSLTGGQPQHFGDGTRLSIL.

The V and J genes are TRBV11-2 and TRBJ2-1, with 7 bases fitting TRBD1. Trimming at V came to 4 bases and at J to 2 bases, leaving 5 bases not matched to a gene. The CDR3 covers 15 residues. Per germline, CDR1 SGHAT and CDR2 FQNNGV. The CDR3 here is CASSSRTGTYNEQFF. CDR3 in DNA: TGTGCCAGCAGCTCCCGGACAGGAACCTACAATGAGCAGTTCTTC.

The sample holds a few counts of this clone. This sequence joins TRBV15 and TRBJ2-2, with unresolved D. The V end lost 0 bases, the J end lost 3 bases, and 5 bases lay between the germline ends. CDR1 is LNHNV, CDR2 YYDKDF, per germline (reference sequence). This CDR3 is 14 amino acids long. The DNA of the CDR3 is TGTGCCACCAGCAGAGACAGTTACACCGGGGAGCTGTTTTTT. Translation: CATSRDSYTGELFF.